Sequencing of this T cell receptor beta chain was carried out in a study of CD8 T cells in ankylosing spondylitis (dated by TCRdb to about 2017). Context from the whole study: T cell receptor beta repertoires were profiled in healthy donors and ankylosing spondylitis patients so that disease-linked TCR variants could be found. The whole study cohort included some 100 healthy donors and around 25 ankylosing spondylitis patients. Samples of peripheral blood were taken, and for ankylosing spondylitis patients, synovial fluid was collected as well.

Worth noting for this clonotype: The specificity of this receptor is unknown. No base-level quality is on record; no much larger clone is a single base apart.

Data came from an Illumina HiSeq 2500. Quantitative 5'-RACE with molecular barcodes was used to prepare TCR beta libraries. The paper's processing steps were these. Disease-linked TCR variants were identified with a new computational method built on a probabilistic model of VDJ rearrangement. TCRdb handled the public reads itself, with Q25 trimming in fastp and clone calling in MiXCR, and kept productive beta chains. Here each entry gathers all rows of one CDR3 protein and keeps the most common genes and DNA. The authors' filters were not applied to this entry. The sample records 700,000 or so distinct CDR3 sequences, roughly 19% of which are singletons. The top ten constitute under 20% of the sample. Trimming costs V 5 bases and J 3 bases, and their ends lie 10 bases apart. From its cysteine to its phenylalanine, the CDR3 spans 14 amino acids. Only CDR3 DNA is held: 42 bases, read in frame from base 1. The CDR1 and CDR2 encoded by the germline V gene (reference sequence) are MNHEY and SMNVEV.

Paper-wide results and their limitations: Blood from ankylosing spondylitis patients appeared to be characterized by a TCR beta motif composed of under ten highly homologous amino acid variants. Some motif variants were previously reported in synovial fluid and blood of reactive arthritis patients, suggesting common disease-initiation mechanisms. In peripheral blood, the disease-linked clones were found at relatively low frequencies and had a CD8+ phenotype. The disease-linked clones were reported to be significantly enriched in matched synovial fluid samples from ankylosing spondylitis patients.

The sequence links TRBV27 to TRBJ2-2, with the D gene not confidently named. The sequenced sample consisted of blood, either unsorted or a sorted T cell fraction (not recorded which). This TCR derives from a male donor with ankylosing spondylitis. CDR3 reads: CASSPSRDTGELFF. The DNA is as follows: TGTGCCAGCAGTCCGTCACGTGACACCGGGGAGCTGTTTTTT.